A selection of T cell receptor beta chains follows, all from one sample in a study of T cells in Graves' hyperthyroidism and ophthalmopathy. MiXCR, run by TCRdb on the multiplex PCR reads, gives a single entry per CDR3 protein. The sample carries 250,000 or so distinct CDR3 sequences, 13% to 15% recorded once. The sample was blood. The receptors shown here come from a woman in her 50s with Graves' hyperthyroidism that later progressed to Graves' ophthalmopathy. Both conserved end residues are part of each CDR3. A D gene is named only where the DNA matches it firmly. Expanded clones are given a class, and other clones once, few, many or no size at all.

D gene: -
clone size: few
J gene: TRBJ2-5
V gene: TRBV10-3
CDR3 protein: CAISESSFGEETQYF
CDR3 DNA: TGTGCCATCAGTGAGTCCTCGTTCGGGGAAGAGACCCAGTACTTC

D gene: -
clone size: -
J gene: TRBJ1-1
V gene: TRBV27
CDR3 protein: CASSLRNSAACAEAFF
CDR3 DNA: TGTGCCAGCAGTTTAAGGAACTCCGCAGCATGCGCTGAAGCTTTCTTT

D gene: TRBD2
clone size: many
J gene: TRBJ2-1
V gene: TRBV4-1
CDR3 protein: CASSQGLAGVYNEQFF
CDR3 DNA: TGCGCCAGCAGCCAGGGACTAGCGGGAGTATACAATGAGCAGTTCTTC

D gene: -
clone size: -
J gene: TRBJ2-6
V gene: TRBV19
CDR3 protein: CASRSSSSGANVLTF
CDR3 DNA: TGTGCCAGTAGAAGTTCGTCCTCTGGGGCCAACGTCCTGACTTTC

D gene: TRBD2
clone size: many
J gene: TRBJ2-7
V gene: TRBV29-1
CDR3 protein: CSVDDRASGMDEQYF
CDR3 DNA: TGCAGCGTTGACGACCGCGCTAGCGGGATGGACGAGCAGTACTTC

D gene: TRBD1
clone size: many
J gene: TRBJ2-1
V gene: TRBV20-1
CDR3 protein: CSARVRDRAYNEQFF
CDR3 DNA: TGCAGTGCTAGGGTACGGGACAGGGCCTACAATGAGCAGTTCTTC

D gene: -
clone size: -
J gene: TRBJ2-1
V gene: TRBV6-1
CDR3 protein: CASSPSRGDNEQFF
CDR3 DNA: TGTGCCAGCAGCCCAAGTAGAGGTGACAATGAGCAGTTCTTC

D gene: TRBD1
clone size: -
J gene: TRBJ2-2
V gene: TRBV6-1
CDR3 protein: CATQTGGWGGELFF
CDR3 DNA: TGTGCCACTCAAACAGGGGGATGGGGCGGGGAGCTGTTTTTT

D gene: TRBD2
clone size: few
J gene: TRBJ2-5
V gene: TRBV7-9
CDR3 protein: CASSLGASGRDWETQYF
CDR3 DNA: TGTGCCAGCAGCTTAGGGGCTAGCGGGAGAGATTGGGAGACCCAGTACTTC

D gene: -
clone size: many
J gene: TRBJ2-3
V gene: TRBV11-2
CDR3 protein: CASSLVRGQDTQYF
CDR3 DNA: TGTGCCAGCAGCTTAGTTCGGGGGCAAGATACGCAGTATTTT

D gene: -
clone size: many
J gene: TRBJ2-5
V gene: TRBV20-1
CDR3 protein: CSASSFSTLGWGETQYF
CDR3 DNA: TGCAGTGCTAGTTCCTTTTCTACCCTCGGGTGGGGAGAGACCCAGTACTTC

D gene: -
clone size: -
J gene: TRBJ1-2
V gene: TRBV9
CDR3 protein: CASSVGSTYYGYTF
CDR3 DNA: TGTGCCAGCAGCGTAGGCAGTACCTACTATGGCTACACCTTC

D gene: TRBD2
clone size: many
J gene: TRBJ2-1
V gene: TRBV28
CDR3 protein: CASSPRTSGRLSHEQFF
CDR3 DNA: TGTGCCAGCAGTCCGCGGACTAGCGGGAGGCTTAGCCATGAGCAGTTCTTC

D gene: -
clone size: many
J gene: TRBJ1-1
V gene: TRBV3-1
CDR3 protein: CASSQDGLRAFF
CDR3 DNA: TGTGCCAGCAGCCAAGACGGCTTGCGGGCTTTCTTT

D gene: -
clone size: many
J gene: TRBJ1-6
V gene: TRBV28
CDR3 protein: CASRIQDEGRGSPLHF
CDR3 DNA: TGTGCCAGCAGGATTCAAGATGAGGGGCGAGGATCACCCCTCCACTTT

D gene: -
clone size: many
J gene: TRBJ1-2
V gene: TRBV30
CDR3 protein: CAWSIGTAARGYTF
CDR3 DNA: TGTGCCTGGAGTATAGGGACCGCTGCCCGTGGCTACACCTTC

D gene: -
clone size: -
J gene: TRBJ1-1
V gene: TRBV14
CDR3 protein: CASSQEIRVGNTEAFF
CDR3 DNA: TGTGCCAGCAGCCAAGAGATAAGGGTTGGGAACACTGAAGCTTTCTTT

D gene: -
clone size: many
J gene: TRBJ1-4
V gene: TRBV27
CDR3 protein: CASSSGGEKLFF
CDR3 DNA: TGTGCCAGCAGTTCTGGCGGTGAAAAACTGTTTTTT

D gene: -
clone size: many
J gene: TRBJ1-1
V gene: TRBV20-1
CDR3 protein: CSARDMGRLNTEAFF
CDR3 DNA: TGCAGTGCTAGAGATATGGGGCGATTGAACACTGAAGCTTTCTTT

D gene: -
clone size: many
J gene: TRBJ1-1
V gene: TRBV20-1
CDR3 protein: CSAPSSLQGANEAFF
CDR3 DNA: TGCAGTGCCCCCTCATCCCTGCAGGGCGCTAATGAAGCTTTCTTT

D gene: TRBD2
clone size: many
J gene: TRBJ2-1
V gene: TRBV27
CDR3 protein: CASSITTSGASYNEQFF
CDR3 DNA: TGTGCCAGCAGTATCACGACTAGCGGGGCCTCCTACAATGAGCAGTTCTTC

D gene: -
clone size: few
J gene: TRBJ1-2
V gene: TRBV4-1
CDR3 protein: CASSQVYSAHGYTF
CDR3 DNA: TGCGCCAGCAGCCAAGTCTATTCGGCGCACGGCTACACCTTC

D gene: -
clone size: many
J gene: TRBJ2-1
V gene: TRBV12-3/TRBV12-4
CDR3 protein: CASSLIGVGEQFF
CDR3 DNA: TGTGCCAGCAGTTTAATAGGGGTGGGTGAGCAGTTCTTC

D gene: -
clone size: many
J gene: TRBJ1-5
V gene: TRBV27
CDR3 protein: CASSLIGPLMANQPQHF
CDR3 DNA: TGTGCCAGCAGTTTGATCGGACCGCTCATGGCCAATCAGCCCCAGCATTTT

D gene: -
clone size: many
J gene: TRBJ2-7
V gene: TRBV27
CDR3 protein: CASSLGLLSYEQYF
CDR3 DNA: TGTGCCAGCAGTTTAGGACTGCTATCCTACGAGCAGTACTTC

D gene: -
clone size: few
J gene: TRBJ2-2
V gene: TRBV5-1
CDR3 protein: CASSTDRVATGELFF
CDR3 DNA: TGCGCCAGCAGCACTGACCGGGTAGCCACCGGGGAGCTGTTTTTT

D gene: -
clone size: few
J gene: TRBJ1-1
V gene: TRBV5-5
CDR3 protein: CASRDFREISSAFF
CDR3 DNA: TGTGCCAGCAGGGACTTCCGGGAGATTAGTTCGGCTTTCTTT

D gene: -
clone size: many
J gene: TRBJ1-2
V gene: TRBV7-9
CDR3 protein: CASSLGDYGYTF
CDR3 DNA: TGTGCCAGCAGCTTAGGTGACTATGGCTACACCTTC

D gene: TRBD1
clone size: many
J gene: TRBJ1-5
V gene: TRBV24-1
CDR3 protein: CATSGGQGAGQPQHF
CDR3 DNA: TGTGCCACCAGTGGCGGACAGGGGGCTGGTCAGCCCCAGCATTTT